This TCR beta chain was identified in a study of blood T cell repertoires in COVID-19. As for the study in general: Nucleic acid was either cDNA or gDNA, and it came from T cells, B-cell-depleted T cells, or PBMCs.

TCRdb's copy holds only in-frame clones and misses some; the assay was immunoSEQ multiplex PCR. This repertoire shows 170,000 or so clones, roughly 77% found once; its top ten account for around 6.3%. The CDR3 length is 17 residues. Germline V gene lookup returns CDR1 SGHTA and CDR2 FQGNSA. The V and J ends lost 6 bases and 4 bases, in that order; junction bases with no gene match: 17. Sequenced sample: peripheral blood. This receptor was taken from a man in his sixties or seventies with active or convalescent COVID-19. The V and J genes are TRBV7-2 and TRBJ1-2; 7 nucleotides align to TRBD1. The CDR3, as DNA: TGTGCCAGCAGTTCATTCCCCGGGACAGCCTTCAGCTATGGCTACACCTTC. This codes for CASSSFPGTAFSYGYTF.